The rows below give T cell receptor beta chains drawn from one sample of a study of blood T cell repertoires in COVID-19. TCRdb keeps only in-frame clones here, not all; method: immunoSEQ multiplex PCR. The sample holds some 220,000 clones, about 84% seen once. Sequenced sample: peripheral blood. The receptors were gathered from a human donor in a cohort sampled during active COVID-19. The CDR3 runs from the conserved cysteine through the conserved F or W. A D gene is named only where the DNA matches it firmly. Some rows mark clone size as missing; the rest say once, few, many or name a class of expanded clone.

j_call,v_call,clone_size,d_call,cdr3_nt,cdr3_aa
TRBJ2-7,TRBV14,once,TRBD2,TGTGCCAGCAGCCAAGGGGCCCCCCTTTCTAGCGGGGATTTCCTCTACGAGCAGTACTTC,CASSQGAPLSSGDFLYEQYF
TRBJ2-2,TRBV3-1/TRBV3-2,-,TRBD2,TGTGCCAGCAGCACCCTAGCGGGAGATAGCACCGGGGAGCTGTTTTTT,CASSTLAGDSTGELFF
TRBJ1-1,TRBV11-3,-,-,TGTGCCAGCAGCTTCGGAGAGACTGAAGCTTTCTTT,CASSFGETEAFF
TRBJ2-1,TRBV5-1,-,TRBD2,TGCGCCAGCAGCTTTAGCGGGGGCTCCTACAATGAGCAGTTCTTC,CASSFSGGSYNEQFF
TRBJ2-5,TRBV5-1,-,-,TGCGCCAGCAGCTTAACAGGGCACCAAGAGACCCAGTACTTC,CASSLTGHQETQYF
TRBJ2-7,TRBV5-4,-,TRBD1,TGTGCCAGCAGCGTGGACAGGAACGGGTACGAGCAGTACTTC,CASSVDRNGYEQYF
TRBJ1-6,TRBV4-3,-,-,TGCGCCAGCAGCCAAGACAGGTTTAGACATAATTCACCCCTCCACTTT,CASSQDRFRHNSPLHF
TRBJ2-1,TRBV7-2,-,TRBD1,TGTGCCAGCAGGCCAACAGGGGGCGTCTACAATGAGCAGTTCTTC,CASRPTGGVYNEQFF
TRBJ2-2,TRBV4-2,-,-,TGTGCCAGCAACCTAGGAGGGGTCGGGGAGCTGTTTTTT,CASNLGGVGELFF
TRBJ1-2,TRBV19,-,TRBD1,TGTGCCAGCTTCACTGGACAGGGGAACTATGGCTACACCTTC,CASFTGQGNYGYTF
TRBJ1-4,TRBV9,-,-,TGTGCCAGCAGCCCCTCCCCAACTAATGAAAAACTGTTTTTT,CASSPSPTNEKLFF
TRBJ1-2,TRBV3-1/TRBV3-2,-,-,TGTGCCAGCAGCCAGTCAGGGTGGCGTGGCTACACCTTC,CASSQSGWRGYTF
TRBJ1-1,TRBV19,-,-,TGTGCCAGTAGTGCTGCATACAGGAACACTGAAGCTTTCTTT,CASSAAYRNTEAFF